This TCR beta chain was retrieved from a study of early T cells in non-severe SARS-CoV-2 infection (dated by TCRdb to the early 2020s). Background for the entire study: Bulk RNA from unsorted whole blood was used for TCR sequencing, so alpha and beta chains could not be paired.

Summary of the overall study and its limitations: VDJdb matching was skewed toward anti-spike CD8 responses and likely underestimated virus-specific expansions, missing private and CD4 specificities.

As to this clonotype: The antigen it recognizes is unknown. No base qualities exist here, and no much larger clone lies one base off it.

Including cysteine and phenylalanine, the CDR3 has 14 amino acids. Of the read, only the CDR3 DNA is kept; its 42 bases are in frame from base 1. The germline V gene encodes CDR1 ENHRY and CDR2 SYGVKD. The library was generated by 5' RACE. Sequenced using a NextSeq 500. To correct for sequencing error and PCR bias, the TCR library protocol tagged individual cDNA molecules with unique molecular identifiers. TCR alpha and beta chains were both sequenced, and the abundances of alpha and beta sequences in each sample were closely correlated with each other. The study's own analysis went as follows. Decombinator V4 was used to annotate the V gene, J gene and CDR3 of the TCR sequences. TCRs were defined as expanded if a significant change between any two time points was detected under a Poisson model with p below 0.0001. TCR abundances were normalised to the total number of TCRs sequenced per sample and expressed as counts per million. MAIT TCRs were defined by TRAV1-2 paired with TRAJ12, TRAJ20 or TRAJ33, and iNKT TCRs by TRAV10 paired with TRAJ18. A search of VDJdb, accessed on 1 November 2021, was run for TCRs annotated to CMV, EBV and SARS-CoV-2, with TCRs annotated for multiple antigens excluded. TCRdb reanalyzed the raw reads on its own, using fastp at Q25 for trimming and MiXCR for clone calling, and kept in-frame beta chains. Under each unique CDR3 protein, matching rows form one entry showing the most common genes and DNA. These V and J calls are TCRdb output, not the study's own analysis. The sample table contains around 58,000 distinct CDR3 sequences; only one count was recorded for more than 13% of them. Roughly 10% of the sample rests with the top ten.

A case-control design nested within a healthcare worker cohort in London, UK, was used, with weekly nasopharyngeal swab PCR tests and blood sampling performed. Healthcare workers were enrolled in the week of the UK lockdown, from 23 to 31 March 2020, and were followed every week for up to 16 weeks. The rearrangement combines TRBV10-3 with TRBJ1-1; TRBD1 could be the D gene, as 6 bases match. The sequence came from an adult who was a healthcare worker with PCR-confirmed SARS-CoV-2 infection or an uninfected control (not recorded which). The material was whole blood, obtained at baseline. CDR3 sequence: CATNARGSDTEAFF. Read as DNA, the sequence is TGTGCGACCAACGCGAGGGGGTCGGACACTGAAGCTTTCTTT.